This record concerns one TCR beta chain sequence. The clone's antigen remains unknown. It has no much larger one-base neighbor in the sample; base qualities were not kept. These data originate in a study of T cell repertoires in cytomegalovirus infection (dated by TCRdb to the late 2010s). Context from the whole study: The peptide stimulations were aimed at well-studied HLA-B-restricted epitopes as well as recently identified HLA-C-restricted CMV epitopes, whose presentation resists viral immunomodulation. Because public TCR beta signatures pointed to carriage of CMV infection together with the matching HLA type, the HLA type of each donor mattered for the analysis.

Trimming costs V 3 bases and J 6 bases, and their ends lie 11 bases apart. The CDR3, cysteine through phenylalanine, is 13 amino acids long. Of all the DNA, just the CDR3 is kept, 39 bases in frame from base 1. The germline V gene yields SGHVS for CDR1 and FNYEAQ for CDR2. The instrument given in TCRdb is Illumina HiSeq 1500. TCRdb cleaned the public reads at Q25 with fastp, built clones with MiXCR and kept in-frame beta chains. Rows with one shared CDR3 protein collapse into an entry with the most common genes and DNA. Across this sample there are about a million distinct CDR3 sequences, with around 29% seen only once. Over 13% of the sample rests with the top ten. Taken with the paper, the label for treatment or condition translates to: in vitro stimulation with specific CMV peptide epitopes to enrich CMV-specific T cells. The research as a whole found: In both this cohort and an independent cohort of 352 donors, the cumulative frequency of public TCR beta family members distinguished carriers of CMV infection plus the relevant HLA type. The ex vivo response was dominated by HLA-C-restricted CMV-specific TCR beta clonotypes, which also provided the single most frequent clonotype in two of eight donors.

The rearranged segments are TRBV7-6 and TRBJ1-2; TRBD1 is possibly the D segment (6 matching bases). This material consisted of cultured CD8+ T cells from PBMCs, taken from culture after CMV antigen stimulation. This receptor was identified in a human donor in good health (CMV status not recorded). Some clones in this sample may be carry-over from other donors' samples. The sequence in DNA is TGTGCCAGCAGCTTTAGGACAGCGGATGGCTACACCTTC. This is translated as CASSFRTADGYTF. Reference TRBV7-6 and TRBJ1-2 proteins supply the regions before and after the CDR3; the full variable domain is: GAGVSQSPRYKVTKRGQDVALRCDPISGHVSLYWYRQALGQGPEFLTYFNYEAQQDKSGLPNDRFSAERPEGSISTLTIQRTEQRDSAMYRCASSFRTADGYTFGSGTRLTVV.